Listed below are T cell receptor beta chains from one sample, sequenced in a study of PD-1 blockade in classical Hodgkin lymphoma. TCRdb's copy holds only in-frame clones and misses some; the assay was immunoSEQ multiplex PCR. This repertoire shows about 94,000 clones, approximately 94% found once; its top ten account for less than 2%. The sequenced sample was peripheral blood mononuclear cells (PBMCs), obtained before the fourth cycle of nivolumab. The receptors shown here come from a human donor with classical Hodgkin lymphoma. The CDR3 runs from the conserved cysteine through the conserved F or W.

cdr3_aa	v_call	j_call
CASSPGARLGETQYF	TRBV27	TRBJ2-5
CASSLDHSLNTEAFF	TRBV11-3	TRBJ1-1
CASSGLAGTTDTQYF	TRBV9	TRBJ2-3
CAWSVHGAYGYTF	TRBV30	TRBJ1-2
CAWSGTYSGANVLTF	TRBV30	TRBJ2-6
CASVPPSGPAGYEQYF	TRBV12-5	TRBJ2-7
CAWSTRDRGFLDRYEQYF	TRBV30	-
CASSLERVGVGRAFF	TRBV7-8	TRBJ1-1
CASSVDPGTRGNEQFF	TRBV9	TRBJ2-1
CASSSHFNSNQPQHF	TRBV27	TRBJ1-5